The T cell receptor beta chain described here comes from a study of blood T cell repertoires in COVID-19. Study at large: From the United States, Italy and Spain came samples of acute and convalescent COVID-19. In each case, the material was cDNA or gDNA derived from T cells, B-cell-depleted T cells, or PBMCs.

Methods used by the authors: Amplified reference gene primers provided the basis for estimating nucleated cell counts. The assay was immunoSEQ multiplex PCR, and TCRdb's table has in-frame clones only and misses some. The V and J calls and the clone size are those of that table, but D and trimming were determined from the DNA. The table lists 40,000 to 60,000 clones, about 84% of them singletons. With 6 bases removed from V and 2 bases from J, the gap between germline ends came to 11 bases. The germline gives CDR1 SNHLY, CDR2 FYNNEI. This CDR3 has 13 amino acids. The gene calls are TRBV2 and TRBJ2-7; perhaps TRBD2 as D (5 bases). The TCR sequence derives from a human donor in a cohort sampled during active COVID-19. Source material: peripheral blood. This CDR3 is CASRSDGTYEQYF. CDR3 in DNA: TGTGCCAGCAGGTCGGACGGGACCTACGAGCAGTACTTC. Together with reference TRBV2 and TRBJ2-7, the CDR3 gives the full variable domain: EPEVTQTPSHQVTQMGQEVILRCVPISNHLYFYWYRQILGQKVEFLVSFYNNEISEKSEIFDDQFSVERPDGSNFTLKIRSTKLEDSAMYFCASRSDGTYEQYFGPGTRLTVT.